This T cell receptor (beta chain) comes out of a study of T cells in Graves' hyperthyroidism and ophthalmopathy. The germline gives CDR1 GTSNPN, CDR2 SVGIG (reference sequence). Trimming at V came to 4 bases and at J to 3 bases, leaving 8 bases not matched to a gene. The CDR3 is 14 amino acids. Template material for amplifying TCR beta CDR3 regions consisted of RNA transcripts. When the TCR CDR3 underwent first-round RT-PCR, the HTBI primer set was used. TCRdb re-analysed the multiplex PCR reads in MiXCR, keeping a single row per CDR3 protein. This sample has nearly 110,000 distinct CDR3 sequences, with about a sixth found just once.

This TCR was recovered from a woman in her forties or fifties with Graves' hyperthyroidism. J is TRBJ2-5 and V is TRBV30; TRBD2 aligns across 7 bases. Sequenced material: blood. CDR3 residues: CAWNRAAGEETQYF. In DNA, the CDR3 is TGTGCCTGGAATAGAGCGGCGGGAGAAGAGACCCAGTACTTC. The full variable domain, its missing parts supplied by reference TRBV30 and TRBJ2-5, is SQTIHQWPATLVQPVGSPLSLECTVEGTSNPNLYWYRQAAGRGLQLLFYSVGIGQISSEVPQNLSASRPQDRQFILSSKKLLLSDSGFYLCAWNRAAGEETQYFGPGTRLLVL.